The present TCR beta chain was sequenced within a study of blood T cell repertoires in COVID-19. At the level of the study: The samples span acute and convalescent COVID-19 from the United States, Italy and Spain. Nucleic acid was either cDNA or gDNA, and it came from T cells, B-cell-depleted T cells, or PBMCs.

As processed by the authors: Quantification of nucleated cells was approximated via reference gene primer amplification. TCRdb's copy holds only in-frame clones and misses some; the assay was immunoSEQ multiplex PCR. The V and J calls and clone size come from that table; D and trimming were worked out from the DNA. Altogether 150,000 to 200,000 clones are present, more than 75% being singletons, with the ten largest covering over 15%. This receptor was identified in a man in his fifties or sixties with active or convalescent COVID-19. Sequenced material: peripheral blood.

Here the CDR3 DNA reads TGTGCCAGCAGTCCCCTGACGGGGGGAGGCACTGAAGCTTTCTTT. Its protein is CASSPLTGGGTEAFF. The gene calls are TRBV25-1 and TRBJ1-1, with D maybe TRBD1 (5 bases). CDR1 is MGHDK and CDR2 is SYGVNS in the germline V gene. V lost 5 bases and J 4 bases, leaving 17 bases between the germline ends. There are 15 residues in the CDR3.